The clone carrying this TCR beta chain was detected many times. The source of the sample is a study of T-cell reconstitution after alpha-beta-depleted transplantation in children. V dropped 5 bases and J dropped 5 bases, with 15 bases sitting between them. CDR1 and CDR2 (germline): DFQATT, SNEGSKA (reference sequence). This CDR3 has 13 amino acids. Construction of the TCRbeta library involved unique molecular identifiers. TCRdb passed the PCR reads through MiXCR, listing each CDR3 protein once. This sample carries 260,000 or so distinct CDR3 sequences, more than 10% of them seen once, and the ten largest clones take around 2.8%.

Specimen: PBMCs from the stem cell graft donor, collected from the stem cell graft. The TCR comes from a human donor who donated a stem cell graft to a child with acute lymphoblastic leukemia. The V and J genes are TRBV20-1 and TRBJ2-5; TRBD2 is a possible D gene (7 bases). The CDR3 DNA follows: TGCAGTGCTGGTGGGGGGCGGGGGGAGACCCAGTACTTC. This sequence encodes CSAGGGRGETQYF.